This T cell receptor beta chain was documented in a study of blood T cell repertoires in COVID-19 (dated by TCRdb to between 2020 and 2021). For context, the study as a whole: The collaborator samples originated in the United States, Italy and Spain and spanned the acute and convalescent phases of COVID-19. The material from the prospective study consisted of cDNA or gDNA derived from T cells, B-cell-depleted T cells, or PBMCs. Deeply sampled blood TCRbeta repertoires from subjects exposed to, actively infected with, or recovered from COVID-19 were included in the dataset. The repertoires were released in a freely available public database meant as a resource for research on the immune response to SARS-CoV-2. Samples were obtained from the ongoing ImmuneRACE study (first 160 participants) and from about 1,300 subjects provided by 6 global collaborators. Sample metadata almost always included a de-identified subject ID, COVID-19 status, age in years and sex. HLA class I and class II types, where available, came from metadata supplied by the sample provider rather than from assay-based typing.

Trimming removed 8 bases from V and 1 base from J, leaving 9 bases between the germline ends. The CDR3 contains 13 residues, cysteine and phenylalanine counted. The only DNA kept is the CDR3, 39 bases in frame from the first base. Via the germline V gene, CDR1 is SNHLY and CDR2 FYNNEI. As concerns this clone: Its specific antigen is unknown. Base qualities are not recorded, but no much larger clone differs from it by a single base.

On the study overall, not on this receptor specifically: The quantity of clinical and demographic metadata differed by source and by participant and was supplied without curation.

TCRbeta CDR3 regions were amplified from genomic DNA by means of the immunoSEQ Assay, a bias-controlled multiplex PCR. As for how the authors treated the data: Within the assay, amplification of reference gene primers was used to estimate how many nucleated cells each sample contained. Sequence reads were collapsed and filtered to measure the absolute abundance of every unique TCRbeta CDR3 rearrangement. For each sample, productive Simpson clonality was calculated by taking the square root of Simpson's diversity index across productive rearrangements. TCRdb took over this immuneACCESS table, retaining in-frame rearrangements with V and J assigned. Such tables are incomplete; in checked studies, under half of the missing clones stem from an unresolved V gene, and the remainder is unexplained. The DNA gave D and trimming, while V, J and clone size come from that table. The sample table contains some 160,000 clones; only one count was recorded for around 81% of them. The top ten hold 6.2% of the sample.

Participants in the prospective study were enrolled through a virtual design, were aged about 18 to 100 years, and lived in roughly 25 United States geographic areas. Cohort assignment in the prospective study relied on participant-reported clinical history from a screening survey and a study questionnaire. Recovered participants in ImmuneRACE Cohort 3 were defined by two consecutive negative NP/OP PCR tests, clearance by a healthcare professional, or resolution of symptoms. Mobile phlebotomists in the prospective study collected whole blood, serum and a nasopharyngeal or oropharyngeal swab from every participant. Additional blood draws and questionnaires over an approximately two-month period could optionally be provided by prospective study participants. Before DNA extraction, blood samples from the prospective study were shipped at room temperature or frozen.

The source of this sequence is a woman aged 40 to 55 who had recovered from COVID-19. This sequence uses TRBV2 and TRBJ2-1, with the D gene uncertain. What was sequenced was PBMCs or T cells enriched from blood (not recorded which). CDR3 loop: CASQVRSYNEQFF. The nucleotide sequence reads as follows: TGTGCCAGCCAGGTACGATCCTACAATGAGCAGTTCTTC.